The next 23 T cell receptor beta chains were all read from a single sample in a study of OX40 agonist ivuxolimab in advanced cancers. Here immunoSEQ multiplex PCR was the method, and the copy in TCRdb shows in-frame clones only, minus some. The sample consists of tens of thousands of clones, 65% to 90% of them appearing once. The sequences come from CD4+ or CD8+ T cells sorted from blood, collected in a trial of the OX40 agonist ivuxolimab. Receptor source: an adult with an advanced solid tumor such as melanoma, head and neck, liver or kidney cancer.

The genes are TRBV27 and TRBJ2-4; TRBD1 agrees at 9 bases. V shed 4 bases, J shed 3 bases, and the junction held 4 bases outside the gene matches. The germline V gene has CDR1 MNHEY and CDR2 SMNVEV (reference sequence). CDR3 length equals 15 residues. The CDR3 bases are TGTGCCAGCAGTTCACCGGGACAGGGCAAAAACATTCAGTACTTC. Translation: CASSSPGQGKNIQYF.

The chain has TRBV9 and TRBJ1-2; 8 bases align to TRBD1. The CDR3 has 12 residues. Looked up from germline, CDR1 is SGDLS and CDR2 is YYNGEE. With V trimmed by 3 bases and J by 5 bases, 0 bases remained unmatched. The CDR3 coding sequence is TGTGCCAGCAGCGGACAGGGGTATGGCTACACCTTC. It yields the protein CASSGQGYGYTF.

This clone is deemed medium-sized (0.01 to 0.1%). J is TRBJ2-1 and V is TRBV5-1; D uncertain. V was pared by 4 bases and J by 5 bases, with 4 bases between. Per germline, CDR1 SGHRS and CDR2 YFSETQ. This CDR3 contains 11 residues. CDR3 DNA: TGCGCCAGCAGCGGGAACAATGAGCAGTTCTTC. Protein sequence: CASSGNNEQFF.

The chain links TRBV9 to TRBJ2-5; a weak D match, TRBD2 (6 bases). With 4 bases removed from V and 5 bases from J, the gap between germline ends came to 15 bases. The CDR3 contains 14 residues. CDR1 and CDR2 from the germline V gene are SGDLS and YYNGEE. DNA for the CDR3: TGTGCCAGCAGCCCGGGACTGCCCGAGGAGACCCAGTACTTC. It codes for CASSPGLPEETQYF.

This clone appeared once. The CDR3 loop reads CASSFGRGTYEQYF. The CDR3 bases are TGTGCCAGCAGCTTCGGCAGAGGAACCTACGAGCAGTACTTC. The chain employs TRBV5-4 and TRBJ2-7; D remains unclear. This CDR3 contains 14 residues. V was clipped by 2 bases and J by 2 bases, with 11 bases between them. The germline V gene has CDR1 SGHNT and CDR2 YYREEE (reference sequence).

This CDR3 reads CASSLRGVAATNEKLFF. In DNA, the CDR3 is TGTGCCAGCAGTCTCCGGGGGGTAGCTGCAACTAATGAAAAACTGTTTTTT. The rearrangement uses TRBV28 and TRBJ1-4; D perhaps matches TRBD1 (5 bases). Germline CDR1 reads MDHEN; CDR2 reads SYDVKM. The CDR3 sequence is 17 residues long. Deletions cut 5 bases from V and 0 bases from J, with 16 bases between.

This clone was seen more than once but under ten times. The rearrangement joins TRBV27 to TRBJ2-7, with a weak D call TRBD2 (7 bases). V lost 1 base and J lost 3, with 13 bases in between. CDR3 length: 15 residues. Looked up from germline, CDR1 is MNHEY and CDR2 is SMNVEV (reference sequence). CDR3 protein: CASSLLGGGVYEQYF. CDR3 nucleotides: TGTGCCAGCAGTTTATTGGGGGGGGGCGTCTACGAGCAGTACTTC.

The chain links TRBV30 to TRBJ2-1, with TRBD1 as a possible D gene (5 bases). The germline gives CDR1 GTSNPN, CDR2 SVGIG (reference sequence). The V and J ends lost 0 bases and 4 bases respectively, with 10 bases between them. This CDR3 region has 14 residues. This CDR3 reads CAWSVGQGYNEQFF. CDR3 nucleotide sequence: TGTGCCTGGAGTGTAGGTCAGGGTTACAATGAGCAGTTCTTC.

The V gene is TRBV2, the J gene TRBJ1-4; D unclear. Germline V CDR1 and CDR2: SNHLY, FYNNEI. There are 14 residues in the CDR3. V was pared by 2 bases and J by 2 bases, with 6 bases between. CDR3 amino acids: CASSEMRTNEKLFF. The DNA for the CDR3 is TGTGCCAGCAGTGAAATGCGGACTAATGAAAAACTGTTTTTT.

This clone has only one observation. The rearrangement uses TRBV6-6 and TRBJ1-6, with D possibly matching TRBD1 (5 bases). Germline CDR1 reads MNHNY; CDR2 reads SVGAGI (reference sequence). V was clipped by 0 bases and J by 12 bases, with 12 bases between them. The CDR3 covers 14 residues. CDR3 sequence (DNA): TGTGCCAGCAGTTACTCGTATGCAGGGCAACCCCTCCACTTT. Its protein is CASSYSYAGQPLHF.

V usage is TRBV5-6 and J usage is TRBJ2-5; 8 bases match TRBD1. With 4 bases clipped from V and 5 bases from J, the junction kept 10 bases outside the gene matches. The V gene's germline CDR1 is SGHDT and CDR2 YYEEEE. The CDR3 consists of 15 residues. The DNA for the CDR3 is TGTGCCAGCAGCGAGGGACAGGTTGGGTGGGAGACCCAGTACTTC. This codes for CASSEGQVGWETQYF.

The chain is built from TRBV7-3 and TRBJ2-1; 10 nucleotides align to TRBD2. Germline V gene sequence: CDR1 SGHTA, CDR2 FQGTGA. Trimming took 5 bases from V and 4 from J; bases not matched to a gene: 5. This CDR3 is 15 amino acids long. For the CDR3, the DNA is TGTGCCAGCAGCCCTGGACTAGCGGAGTACAATGAGCAGTTCTTC. It encodes CASSPGLAEYNEQFF.

The chain employs TRBV28 and TRBJ1-3; D is ambiguous. The V gene lost 7 bases and the J gene lost 3 bases, with 13 bases spanning the gap. The CDR3 sequence is 14 residues long. CDR1 is MDHEN, CDR2 SYDVKM, per germline. The CDR3 DNA is TGTGCCAGCACCCGACCGAGAAGTGGAAACACCATATATTTT. It specifies CASTRPRSGNTIYF.

Only one count was recorded for this clone. The chain employs TRBV4-1 and TRBJ2-1, with D perhaps TRBD2 (5 bases). With 7 bases removed from V and 3 bases from J, the gap between germline ends came to 16 bases. This CDR3 has 15 residues. Germline V gene lookup returns CDR1 MGHRA and CDR2 YSYEKL. The DNA of the CDR3 is TGCGCCAGCACTGGGAGAGCCGTGGGCTACAATGAGCAGTTCTTC. Encoded protein: CASTGRAVGYNEQFF.

This clone appeared a single time. This chain links TRBV7-6 with TRBJ2-7; 7 bases match TRBD2. Germline trimming cut 1 base from V and 6 bases from J; bases unmatched to any gene: 6. Germline loops: CDR1 SGHVS, CDR2 FNYEAQ. The CDR3 spans 14 residues. The CDR3 sequence: CASSLVASGSEQYF. The CDR3 bases are TGTGCCAGCAGCTTAGTGGCTAGCGGAAGCGAGCAGTACTTC.

This chain links TRBV28 with TRBJ2-3; no firm D call. The CDR3 covers 14 residues. The germline V gene has CDR1 MDHEN and CDR2 SYDVKM. Trimming took 3 bases from V and 1 from J, leaving 8 bases between them. The CDR3 loop reads CASSFVAGTDTQYF. For the CDR3, the DNA is TGTGCCAGCAGTTTTGTGGCTGGCACAGATACGCAGTATTTT. Variable domain in full (rest from reference TRBV28 and TRBJ2-3): DVKVTQSSRYLVKRTGEKVFLECVQDMDHENMFWYRQDPGLGLRLIYFSYDVKMKEKGDIPEGYSVSREKKERFSLILESASTNQTSMYLCASSFVAGTDTQYFGPGTRLTVL.

The chain recombines TRBV7-7 with TRBJ2-5, with 9 nucleotides matching TRBD1. Unmatched junction bases numbered 9, after V lost 5 bases and J lost 5 bases. CDR1 is SSHAT and CDR2 is FNYEAQ in the germline V gene (reference sequence). CDR3 length equals 15 residues. For the CDR3, the DNA is TGTGCCAGCAGCCATGGGACAGGGAGAAGGGAGACCCAGTACTTC. It is translated as CASSHGTGRRETQYF. The entire variable domain, with the rest obtained from reference TRBV7-7 and TRBJ2-5, is as follows: GAGVSQSPRYKVTKRGQDVTLRCDPISSHATLYWYQQALGQGPEFLTYFNYEAQPDKSGLPSDRFSAERPEGSISTLTIQRTEQRDSAMYRCASSHGTGRRETQYFGPGTRLLVL.

The rearrangement links TRBV7-9 to TRBJ1-2; D is ambiguous. Trimming shortened V by 5 bases and J by 4 bases, and 11 bases separated the two germline ends. Germline values: CDR1 SEHNR, CDR2 FQNEAQ (reference sequence). The CDR3 covers 13 residues. In DNA, the CDR3 is TGTGCCAGCAGCCAGGACGGCTTCTATGGCTACACCTTC. Protein sequence: CASSQDGFYGYTF.

This clone was detected once. The chain is built from TRBV7-9 and TRBJ1-1; no reliable D call. CDR1 is SEHNR and CDR2 is FQNEAQ in the germline V gene (reference sequence). V was clipped by 3 bases and J by 3 bases, with 5 bases between them. The CDR3 spans 12 residues. This chain's CDR3 is CASSFGYTEAFF. CDR3 in DNA: TGTGCCAGCAGCTTTGGCTACACTGAAGCTTTCTTT. The complete variable domain, with remaining parts taken from reference TRBV7-9 and TRBJ1-1, reads DTGVSQNPRHKITKRGQNVTFRCDPISEHNRLYWYRQTLGQGPEFLTYFQNEAQLEKSRLLSDRFSAERPKGSFSTLEIQRTEQGDSAMYLCASSFGYTEAFFGQGTRLTVV.

This rearrangement joins TRBV5-1 to TRBJ1-2, with no clear D. Trimming removed 0 bases at V and 4 bases at J, with 7 bases between. The CDR3 consists of 13 residues. Germline-derived CDR1 and CDR2 are SGHRS and YFSETQ. CDR3 loop: CASSLGSLYGYTF. The CDR3 nucleotides read TGCGCCAGCAGCTTGGGCTCCCTCTATGGCTACACCTTC.

The gene calls are TRBV4-1 and TRBJ1-1; 8 bases line up with TRBD1. With V trimmed by 3 bases and J by 1 base, 4 bases remained unmatched. There are 15 residues in the CDR3. Germline V lookup: CDR1 MGHRA, CDR2 YSYEKL. For the CDR3, the DNA is TGCGCCAGCAGCCACCCGGGACAGGCGAACACTGAAGCTTTCTTT. Its protein is CASSHPGQANTEAFF.

This clone is classed as medium-sized. J is TRBJ2-2 and V is TRBV11-2; 7 bases line up with TRBD2. After removal of 5 bases from V and 3 bases from J, the junction contained 12 bases not matched to a gene. Germline CDR1 reads SGHAT; CDR2 reads FQNNGV. This CDR3 has 17 amino acids. The CDR3: CASSGLLTSWDTGELFF. CDR3 DNA: TGTGCCAGCAGCGGATTGCTGACTAGCTGGGACACCGGGGAGCTGTTTTTT.

This chain links TRBV4-2 with TRBJ2-7; D possibly corresponds to TRBD1 (6 bases). The CDR3 sequence is 14 residues long. Germline CDR1 and CDR2: LGHNA and YNFKEQ. Trimming left V 0 bases short and J 3 bases short, with 9 bases between. For the CDR3, the DNA is TGTGCCAGCAGCCAAGAACAGGGTTTCTACGAGCAGTACTTC. It is translated as CASSQEQGFYEQYF.